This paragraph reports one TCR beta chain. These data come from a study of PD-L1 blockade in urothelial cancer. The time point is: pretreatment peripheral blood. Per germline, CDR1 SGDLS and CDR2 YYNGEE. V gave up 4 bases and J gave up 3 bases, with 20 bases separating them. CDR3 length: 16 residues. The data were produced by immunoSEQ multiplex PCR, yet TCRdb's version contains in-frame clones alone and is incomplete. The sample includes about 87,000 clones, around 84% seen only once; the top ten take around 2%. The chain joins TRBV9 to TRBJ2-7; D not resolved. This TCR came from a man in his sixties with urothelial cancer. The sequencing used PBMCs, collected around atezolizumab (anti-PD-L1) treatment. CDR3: CASSSGHPRGGYEQYF. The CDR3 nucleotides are TGTGCCAGCAGCTCTGGCCACCCTCGAGGCGGCTACGAGCAGTACTTC.